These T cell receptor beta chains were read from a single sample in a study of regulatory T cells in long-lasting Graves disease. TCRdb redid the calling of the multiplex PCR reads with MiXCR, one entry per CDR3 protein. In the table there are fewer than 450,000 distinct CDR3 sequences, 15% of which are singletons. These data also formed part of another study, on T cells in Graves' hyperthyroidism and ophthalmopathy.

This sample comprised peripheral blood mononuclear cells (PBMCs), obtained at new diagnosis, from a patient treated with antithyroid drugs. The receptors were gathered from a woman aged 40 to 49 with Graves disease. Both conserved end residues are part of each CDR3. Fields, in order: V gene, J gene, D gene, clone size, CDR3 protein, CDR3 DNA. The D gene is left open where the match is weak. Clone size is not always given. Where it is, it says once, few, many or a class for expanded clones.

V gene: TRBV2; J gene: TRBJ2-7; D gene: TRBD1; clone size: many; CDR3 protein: CASRGDSHYEQYF; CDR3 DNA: TGTGCCAGCAGGGGGGACAGCCACTACGAGCAGTACTTC
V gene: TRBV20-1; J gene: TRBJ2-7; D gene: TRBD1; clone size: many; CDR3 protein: CSAGSDRGFTYEQYF; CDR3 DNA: TGCAGTGCTGGATCTGACAGGGGATTCACGTACGAGCAGTACTTC
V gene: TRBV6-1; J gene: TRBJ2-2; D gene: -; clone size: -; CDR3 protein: CASSQGITGELFF; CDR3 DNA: TGTGCCAGCAGCCAGGGAATCACCGGGGAGCTGTTTTTT
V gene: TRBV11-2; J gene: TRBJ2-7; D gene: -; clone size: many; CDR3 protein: CASSLDYRRAYEQYF; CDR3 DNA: TGTGCCAGCAGCTTAGATTACAGGAGGGCCTACGAGCAGTACTTC
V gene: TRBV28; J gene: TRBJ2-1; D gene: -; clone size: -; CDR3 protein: CASSEPGHGAIVEQFF; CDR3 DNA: TGTGCCAGCAGCGAACCGGGACATGGAGCGATAGTTGAGCAGTTCTTC
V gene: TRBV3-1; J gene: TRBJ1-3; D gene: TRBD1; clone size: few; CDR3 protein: CASSQGGTAGNTIYF; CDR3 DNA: TGTGCCAGCAGCCAAGGAGGGACAGCTGGAAACACCATATATTTT
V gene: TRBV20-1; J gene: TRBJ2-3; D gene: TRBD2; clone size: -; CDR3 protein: CSASRLAGTPDTQYF; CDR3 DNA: TGCAGTGCTAGCCGACTAGCGGGAACCCCAGATACGCAGTATTTT
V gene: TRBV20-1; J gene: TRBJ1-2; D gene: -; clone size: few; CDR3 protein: CSARDSQGLSYTF; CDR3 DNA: TGCAGTGCTAGAGATTCGCAGGGGTTAAGCTACACCTTC
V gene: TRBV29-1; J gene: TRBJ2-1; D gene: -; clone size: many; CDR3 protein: CSVGTLRNEQFF; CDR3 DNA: TGCAGCGTTGGCACATTGAGGAATGAGCAGTTCTTC
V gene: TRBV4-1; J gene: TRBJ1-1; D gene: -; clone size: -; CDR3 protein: CASSLVGRFMNTEAFF; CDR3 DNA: TGCGCCAGCAGCCTCGTAGGACGTTTCATGAACACTGAAGCTTTCTTT
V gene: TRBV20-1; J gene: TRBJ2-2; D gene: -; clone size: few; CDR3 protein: CSARSGVDTGELFF; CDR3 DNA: TGCAGTGCTAGGTCTGGAGTGGACACCGGGGAGCTGTTTTTT
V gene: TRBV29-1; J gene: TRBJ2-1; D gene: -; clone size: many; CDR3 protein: CSTLGESYNEQFF; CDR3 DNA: TGCAGCACTTTGGGGGAGTCCTACAATGAGCAGTTCTTC
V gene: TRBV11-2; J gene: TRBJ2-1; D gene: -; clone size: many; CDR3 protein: CASSLDRSSVSYNEQFF; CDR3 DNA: TGTGCCAGCAGCTTAGATAGGAGTTCCGTATCCTACAATGAGCAGTTCTTC
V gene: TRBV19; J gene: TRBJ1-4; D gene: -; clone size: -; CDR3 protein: CATGSLGAGSEKLFF; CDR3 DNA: TGTGCCACCGGGTCGCTAGGGGCCGGGAGTGAAAAACTGTTTTTT
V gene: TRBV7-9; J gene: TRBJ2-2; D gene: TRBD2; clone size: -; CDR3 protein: CASRRTGLNTGELFF; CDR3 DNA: TGTGCCAGCAGAAGAACGGGACTAAACACCGGGGAGCTGTTTTTT
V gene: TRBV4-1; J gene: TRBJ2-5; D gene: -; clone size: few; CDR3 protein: CASSQGYVVQETQYF; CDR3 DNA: TGCGCCAGCAGCCAAGGTTATGTAGTGCAAGAGACCCAGTACTTC
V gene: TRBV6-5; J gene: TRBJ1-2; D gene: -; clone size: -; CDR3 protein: CASSYLQGNYGYTF; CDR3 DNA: TGTGCCAGCAGTTACTTACAGGGTAACTATGGCTACACCTTC
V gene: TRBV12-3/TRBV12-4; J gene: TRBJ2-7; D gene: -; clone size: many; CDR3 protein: CASRGRGQGATSGRNEQYF; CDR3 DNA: TGTGCCAGCAGGGGCCGCGGACAGGGGGCGACTAGCGGGAGAAACGAGCAGTACTTC
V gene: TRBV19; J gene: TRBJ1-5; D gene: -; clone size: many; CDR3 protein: CASSIFDGNQPQHF; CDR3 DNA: TGTGCCAGTAGTATCTTTGACGGTAATCAGCCCCAGCATTTT
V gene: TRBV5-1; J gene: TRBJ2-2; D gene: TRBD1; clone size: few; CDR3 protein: CASGAGTGAMNTGELFF; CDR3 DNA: TGCGCCAGCGGAGCCGGGACAGGGGCGATGAACACCGGGGAGCTGTTTTTT
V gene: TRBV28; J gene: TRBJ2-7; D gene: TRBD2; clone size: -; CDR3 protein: CASSSHSGSRNEQYF; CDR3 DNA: TGTGCCAGCAGTTCCCATAGCGGGAGCCGGAACGAGCAGTACTTC
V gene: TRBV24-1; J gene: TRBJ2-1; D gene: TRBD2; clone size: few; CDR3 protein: CATSETAGMGYNEQFF; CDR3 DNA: TGTGCCACCAGTGAGACAGCGGGAATGGGCTACAATGAGCAGTTCTTC
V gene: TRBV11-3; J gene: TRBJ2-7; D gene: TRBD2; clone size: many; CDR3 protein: CASRRGLAGGSYEQYF; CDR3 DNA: TGTGCCAGCCGGCGGGGACTAGCGGGAGGATCCTACGAGCAGTACTTC
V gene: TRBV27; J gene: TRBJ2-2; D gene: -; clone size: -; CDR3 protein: CASGQTGGELFF; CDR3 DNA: TGTGCCAGCGGTCAGACAGGCGGGGAGCTGTTTTTT
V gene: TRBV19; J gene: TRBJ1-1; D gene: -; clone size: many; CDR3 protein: CASSIGPGNTEAFF; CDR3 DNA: TGTGCCAGTAGTATAGGCCCGGGAAACACTGAAGCTTTCTTT
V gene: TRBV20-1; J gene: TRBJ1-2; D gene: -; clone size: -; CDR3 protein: CSASPPGTMGGYTF; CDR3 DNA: TGCAGTGCTAGTCCTCCAGGAACTATGGGAGGCTACACCTTC
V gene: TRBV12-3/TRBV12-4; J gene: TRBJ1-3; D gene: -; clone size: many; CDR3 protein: CASSLTDLSGNTIYF; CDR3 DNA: TGTGCCAGCAGCCTGACGGACCTCTCTGGAAACACCATATATTTT
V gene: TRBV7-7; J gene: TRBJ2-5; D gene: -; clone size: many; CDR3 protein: CASSLHDGGTQYF; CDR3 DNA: TGTGCTAGCAGCCTCCATGACGGGGGGACCCAGTACTTC
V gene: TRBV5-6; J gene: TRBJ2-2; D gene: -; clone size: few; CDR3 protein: CASSPLPGWGDTGELFF; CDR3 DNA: TGTGCCAGCAGCCCATTACCGGGTTGGGGGGACACCGGGGAGCTGTTTTTT
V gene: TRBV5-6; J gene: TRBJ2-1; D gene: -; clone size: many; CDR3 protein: CASSLALAPHEQFF; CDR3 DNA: TGTGCCAGCAGCTTGGCACTAGCTCCCCATGAGCAGTTCTTC
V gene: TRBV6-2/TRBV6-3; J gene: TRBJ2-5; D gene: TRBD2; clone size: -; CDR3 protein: CASIQTSGRPETQYF; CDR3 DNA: TGTGCCAGCATTCAGACTAGCGGGAGGCCGGAGACCCAGTACTTC
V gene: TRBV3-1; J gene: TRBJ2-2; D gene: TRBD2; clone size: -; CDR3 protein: CASSRRGGSATGELFF; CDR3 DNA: TGTGCCAGCAGCCGACGCGGGGGGTCCGCGACCGGGGAGCTGTTTTTT
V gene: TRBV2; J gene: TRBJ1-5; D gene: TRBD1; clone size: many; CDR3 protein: CASSGTGGDQPQHF; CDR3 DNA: TGTGCCAGCAGTGGGACAGGGGGGGATCAGCCCCAGCATTTT
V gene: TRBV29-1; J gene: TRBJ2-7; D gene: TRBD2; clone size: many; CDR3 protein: CSVPKGRTRDYHPPPSYEQYF; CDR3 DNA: TGCAGCGTCCCCAAGGGACGGACCCGGGACTATCACCCACCGCCGTCCTACGAGCAGTACTTC
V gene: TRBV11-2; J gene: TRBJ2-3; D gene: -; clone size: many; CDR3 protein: CASSLVGGGADTQYF; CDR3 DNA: TGTGCCAGCAGCTTAGTTGGGGGGGGCGCAGATACGCAGTATTTT
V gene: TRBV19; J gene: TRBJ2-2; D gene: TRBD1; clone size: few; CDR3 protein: CASSPDRTSTGELFF; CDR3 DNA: TGTGCCAGTAGTCCGGACAGGACGAGCACCGGGGAGCTGTTTTTT
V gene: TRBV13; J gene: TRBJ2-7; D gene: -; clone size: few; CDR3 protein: CASSLGHMSGRGQYF; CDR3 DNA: TGTGCCAGCAGCTTAGGCCATATGTCAGGTCGAGGGCAGTACTTC
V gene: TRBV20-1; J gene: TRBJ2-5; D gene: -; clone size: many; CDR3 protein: CSAISAGQETQYF; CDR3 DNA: TGCAGTGCTATATCGGCAGGCCAAGAGACCCAGTACTTC
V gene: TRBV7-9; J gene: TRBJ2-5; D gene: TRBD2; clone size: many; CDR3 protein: CASSLPSGRQETQYF; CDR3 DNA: TGTGCCAGCAGCTTACCTAGCGGGAGGCAAGAGACCCAGTACTTC
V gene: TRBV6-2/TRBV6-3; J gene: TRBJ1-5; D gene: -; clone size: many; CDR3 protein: CASTGPRQPQHF; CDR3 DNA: TGTGCCAGCACAGGCCCTCGACAGCCCCAGCATTTT
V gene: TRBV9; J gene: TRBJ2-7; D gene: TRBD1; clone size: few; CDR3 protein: CASSRTGGPYEQYF; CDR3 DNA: TGTGCCAGCAGCCGGACAGGGGGACCCTACGAGCAGTACTTC
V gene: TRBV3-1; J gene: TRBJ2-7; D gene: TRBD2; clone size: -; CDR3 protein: CASSQDRTSGNPLSYEQYF; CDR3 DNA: TGTGCCAGCAGCCAAGATAGGACTAGCGGGAACCCCCTCTCCTACGAGCAGTACTTC
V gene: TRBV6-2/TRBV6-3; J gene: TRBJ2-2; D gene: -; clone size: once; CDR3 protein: CASSESSNTGELFF; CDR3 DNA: TGTGCCAGCAGTGAATCCTCTAACACCGGGGAGCTGTTTTTT
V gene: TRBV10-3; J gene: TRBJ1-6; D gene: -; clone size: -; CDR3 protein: CAITPGHAWVNF; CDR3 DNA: TGTGCCATCACCCCAGGACACGCTTGGGTTAACTTT
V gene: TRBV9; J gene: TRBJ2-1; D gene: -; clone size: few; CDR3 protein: CASSVLTRDEQFF; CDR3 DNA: TGTGCCAGCAGCGTATTAACCCGGGATGAGCAGTTCTTC
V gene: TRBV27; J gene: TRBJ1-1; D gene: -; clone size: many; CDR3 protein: CASSSALPNTEAFF; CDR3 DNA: TGTGCCAGCAGTTCCGCTCTCCCGAACACTGAAGCTTTCTTT
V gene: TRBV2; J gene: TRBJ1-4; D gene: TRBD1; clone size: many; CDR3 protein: CASSDQGAEKLFF; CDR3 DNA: TGTGCCAGCAGTGATCAGGGGGCGGAAAAACTGTTTTTT
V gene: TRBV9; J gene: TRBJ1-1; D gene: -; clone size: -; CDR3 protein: CASSVARADTEAFF; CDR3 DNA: TGTGCCAGCAGCGTAGCTAGGGCGGACACTGAAGCTTTCTTT
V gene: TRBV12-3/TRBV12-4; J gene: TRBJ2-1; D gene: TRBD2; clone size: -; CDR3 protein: CASSLRPSGPYNEQFF; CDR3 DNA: TGTGCCAGCAGTTTACGGCCTAGCGGGCCTTACAATGAGCAGTTCTTC
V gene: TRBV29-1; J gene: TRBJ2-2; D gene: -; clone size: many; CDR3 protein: CSVDSGANTGELFF; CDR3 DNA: TGCAGCGTTGACTCCGGGGCGAACACCGGGGAGCTGTTTTTT
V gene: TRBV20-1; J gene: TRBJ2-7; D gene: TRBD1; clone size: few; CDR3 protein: CSAMGQEAYEQYF; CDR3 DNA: TGCAGTGCTATGGGACAGGAGGCCTACGAGCAGTACTTC
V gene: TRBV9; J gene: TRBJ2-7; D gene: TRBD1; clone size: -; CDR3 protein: CASSVEAGGVYDQYF; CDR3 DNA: TGTGCCAGCAGCGTAGAGGCAGGGGGCGTTTACGATCAGTACTTC
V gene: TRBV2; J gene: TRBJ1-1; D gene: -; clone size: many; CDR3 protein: CASSDGRVGINTEAFF; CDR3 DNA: TGTGCCAGCAGTGATGGCAGGGTAGGGATTAACACTGAAGCTTTCTTT